This T cell receptor beta chain was sequenced for a study of T cells after yellow fever vaccination. TCRdb re-called the 5' RACE reads through MiXCR, storing one row per CDR3 protein. The sample carries 300,000 or so distinct CDR3 sequences, over 10% recorded once. This clonotype was recorded a few times. Its antigen is currently unknown. The study's findings and limits: The presence of abundant clonotypes contaminating from the bulk population was possible in FACS-sorted repertoires.

The sequencing here drew on CD4+ T cells sorted from PBMCs, taken 45 days after the yellow fever booster vaccination. The clonotype originates from a young man who received the YFV17D yellow fever vaccine.

Here the CDR3 reads CASSRGLAVETQYF. The CDR3 bases are TGTGCCAGCAGCCGGGGACTAGCCGTGGAGACCCAGTACTTC. J is TRBJ2-5 and V is TRBV6-1, with 9 bases lining up with TRBD2. Per the germline V gene, CDR1 is MNHNS and CDR2 is SASEGT. V shed 6 bases, J shed 5 bases, and the junction held 7 bases outside the gene matches. This CDR3 is built from 14 residues.